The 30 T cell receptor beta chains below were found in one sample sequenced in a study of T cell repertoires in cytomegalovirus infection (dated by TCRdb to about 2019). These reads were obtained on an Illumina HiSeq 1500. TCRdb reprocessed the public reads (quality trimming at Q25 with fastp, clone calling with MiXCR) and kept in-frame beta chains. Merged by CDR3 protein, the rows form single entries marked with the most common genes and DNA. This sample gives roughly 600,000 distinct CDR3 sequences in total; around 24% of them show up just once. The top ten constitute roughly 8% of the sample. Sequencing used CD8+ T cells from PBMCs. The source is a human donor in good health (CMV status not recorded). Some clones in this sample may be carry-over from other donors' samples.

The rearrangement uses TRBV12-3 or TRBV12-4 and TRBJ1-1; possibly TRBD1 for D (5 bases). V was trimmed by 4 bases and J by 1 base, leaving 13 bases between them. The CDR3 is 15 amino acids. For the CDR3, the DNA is TGTGCCAGCAGTTCTCCGGACATTACGAACACTGAAGCTTTCTTT. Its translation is CASSSPDITNTEAFF.

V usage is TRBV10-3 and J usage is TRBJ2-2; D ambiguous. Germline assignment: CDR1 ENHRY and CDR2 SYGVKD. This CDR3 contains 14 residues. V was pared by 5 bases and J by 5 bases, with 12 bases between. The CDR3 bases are TGTGCCATCAGTACAGATATGGGGACCGGGGAGCTGTTTTTT. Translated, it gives CAISTDMGTGELFF.

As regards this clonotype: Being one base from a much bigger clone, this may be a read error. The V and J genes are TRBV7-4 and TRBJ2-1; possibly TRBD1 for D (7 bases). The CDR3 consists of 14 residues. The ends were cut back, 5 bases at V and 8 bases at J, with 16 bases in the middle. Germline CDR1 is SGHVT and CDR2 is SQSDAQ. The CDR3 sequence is CASSGIRGAYEQFF. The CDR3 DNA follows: TGTGCCAGCAGCGGCATCAGGGGGGCGTATGAGCAGTTCTTC. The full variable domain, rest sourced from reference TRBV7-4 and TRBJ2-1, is GAGVSQSPRYKVAKRGRDVALRCDSISGHVTLYWYRQTLGQGSEVLTYSQSDAQRDKSGRPSGRFSAERPERSVSTLKIQRTEQGDSAVYLCASSGIRGAYEQFFGPGTRLTVL.

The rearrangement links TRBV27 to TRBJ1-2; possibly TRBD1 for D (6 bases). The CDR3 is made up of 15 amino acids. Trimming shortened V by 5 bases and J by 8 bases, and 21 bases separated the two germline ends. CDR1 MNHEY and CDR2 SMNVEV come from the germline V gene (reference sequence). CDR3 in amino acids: CASSLRDTGFRGYTF. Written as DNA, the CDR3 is TGTGCCAGCAGTCTCCGGGACACGGGATTCCGGGGCTACACCTTC.

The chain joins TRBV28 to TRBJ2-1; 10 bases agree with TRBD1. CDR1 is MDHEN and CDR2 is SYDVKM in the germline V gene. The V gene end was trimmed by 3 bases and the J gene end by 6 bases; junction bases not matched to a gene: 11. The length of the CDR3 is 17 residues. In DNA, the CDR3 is TGTGCCAGCAGTTTTCGGACAGGGGGGATGGTAGGCAATGAGCAGTTCTTC. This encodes CASSFRTGGMVGNEQFF.

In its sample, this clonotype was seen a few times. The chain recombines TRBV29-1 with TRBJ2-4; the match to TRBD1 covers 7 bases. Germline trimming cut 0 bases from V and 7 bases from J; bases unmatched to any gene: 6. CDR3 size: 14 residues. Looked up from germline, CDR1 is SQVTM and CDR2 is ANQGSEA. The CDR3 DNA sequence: TGCAGCGTTGAAGATCTATTGGACAGGAACATTCAGTACTTC. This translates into CSVEDLLDRNIQYF.

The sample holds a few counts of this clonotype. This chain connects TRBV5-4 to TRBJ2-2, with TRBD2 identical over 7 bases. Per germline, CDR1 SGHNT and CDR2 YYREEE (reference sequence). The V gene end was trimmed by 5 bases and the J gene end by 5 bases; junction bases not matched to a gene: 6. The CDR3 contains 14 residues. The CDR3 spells CASRAGGGTGELFF. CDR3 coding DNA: TGTGCCAGCAGAGCGGGCGGGGGAACCGGGGAGCTGTTTTTT.

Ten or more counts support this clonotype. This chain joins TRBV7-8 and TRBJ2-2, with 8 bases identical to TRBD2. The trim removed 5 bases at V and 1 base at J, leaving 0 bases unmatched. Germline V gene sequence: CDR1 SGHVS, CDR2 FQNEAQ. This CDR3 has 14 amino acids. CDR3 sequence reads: CASSGTRNTGELFF. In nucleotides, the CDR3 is TGTGCCAGCAGCGGGACTAGGAACACCGGGGAGCTGTTTTTT.

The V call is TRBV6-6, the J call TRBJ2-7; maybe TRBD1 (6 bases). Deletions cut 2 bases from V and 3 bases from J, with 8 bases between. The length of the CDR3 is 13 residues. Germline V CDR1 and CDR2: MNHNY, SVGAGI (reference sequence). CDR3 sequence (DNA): TGTGCCAGCAGTTACGGACAGTACTACGAGCAGTACTTC. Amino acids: CASSYGQYYEQYF.

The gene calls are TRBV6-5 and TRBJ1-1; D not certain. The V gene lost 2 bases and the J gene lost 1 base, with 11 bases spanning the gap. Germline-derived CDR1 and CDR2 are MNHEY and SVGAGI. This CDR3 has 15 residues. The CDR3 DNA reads TGTGCCAGCAGTTACGGCAGGCTACCGAACACTGAAGCTTTCTTT. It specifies CASSYGRLPNTEAFF.

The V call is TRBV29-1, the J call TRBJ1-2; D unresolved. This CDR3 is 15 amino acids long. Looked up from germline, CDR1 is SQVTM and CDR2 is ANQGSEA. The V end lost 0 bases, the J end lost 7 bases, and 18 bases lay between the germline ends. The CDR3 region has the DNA TGCAGCGTTGAAGATTGGGATAGGGAAGGTCTTGGCTACACCTTC. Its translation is CSVEDWDREGLGYTF.

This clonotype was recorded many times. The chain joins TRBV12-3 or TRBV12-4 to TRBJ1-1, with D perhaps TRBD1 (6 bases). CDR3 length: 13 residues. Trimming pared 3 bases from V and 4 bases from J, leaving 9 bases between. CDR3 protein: CASSFRGGTEAFF. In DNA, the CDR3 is TGTGCCAGCAGTTTCAGGGGAGGCACTGAAGCTTTCTTT.

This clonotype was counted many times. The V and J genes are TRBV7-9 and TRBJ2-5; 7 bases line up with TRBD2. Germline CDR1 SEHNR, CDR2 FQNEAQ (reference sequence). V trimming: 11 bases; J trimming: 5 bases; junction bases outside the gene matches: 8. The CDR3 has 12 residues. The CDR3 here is CASAGDAETQYF. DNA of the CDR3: TGTGCCTCCGCGGGGGATGCGGAGACCCAGTACTTC.

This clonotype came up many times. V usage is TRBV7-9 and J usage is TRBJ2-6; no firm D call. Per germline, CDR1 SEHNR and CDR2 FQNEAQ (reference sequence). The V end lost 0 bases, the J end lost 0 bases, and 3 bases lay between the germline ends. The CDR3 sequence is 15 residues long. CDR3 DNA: TGTGCCAGCAGCTTAGCGGGCTCTGGGGCCAACGTCCTGACTTTC. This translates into CASSLAGSGANVLTF.

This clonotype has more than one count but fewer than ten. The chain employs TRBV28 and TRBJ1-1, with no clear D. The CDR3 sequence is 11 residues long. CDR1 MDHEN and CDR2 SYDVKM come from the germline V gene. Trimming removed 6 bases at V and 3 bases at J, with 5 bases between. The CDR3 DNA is TGTGCCAGCAGCCGGTACACTGAAGCTTTCTTT. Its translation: CASSRYTEAFF.

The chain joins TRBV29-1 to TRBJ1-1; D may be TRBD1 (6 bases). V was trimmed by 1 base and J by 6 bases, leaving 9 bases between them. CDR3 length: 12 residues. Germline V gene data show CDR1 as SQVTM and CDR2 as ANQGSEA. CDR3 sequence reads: CSVEGRTAEAFF. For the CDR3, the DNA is TGCAGCGTTGAAGGTCGGACAGCTGAAGCTTTCTTT.

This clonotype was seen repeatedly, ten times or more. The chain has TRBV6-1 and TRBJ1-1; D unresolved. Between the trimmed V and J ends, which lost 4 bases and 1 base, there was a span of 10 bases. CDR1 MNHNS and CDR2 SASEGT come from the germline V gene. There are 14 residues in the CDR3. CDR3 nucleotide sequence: TGTGCCAGCAGTGGGTATGTGGAGAACACTGAAGCTTTCTTT. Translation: CASSGYVENTEAFF.

The CDR3 spells CASSFVRGGYGYTF. DNA of the CDR3: TGTGCCAGCAGCTTCGTCAGGGGCGGCTATGGCTACACCTTC. This chain joins TRBV7-9 and TRBJ1-2, with a tentative D call TRBD1 (6 bases). V was clipped by 3 bases and J by 4 bases, with 12 bases between them. The CDR3 spans 14 residues. Germline assignment: CDR1 SEHNR and CDR2 FQNEAQ (reference sequence).

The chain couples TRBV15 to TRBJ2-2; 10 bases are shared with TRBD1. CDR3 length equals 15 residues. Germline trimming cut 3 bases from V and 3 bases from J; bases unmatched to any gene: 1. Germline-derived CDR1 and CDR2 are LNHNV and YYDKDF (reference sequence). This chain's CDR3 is CATSRDRGYTGELFF. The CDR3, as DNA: TGTGCCACCAGCAGGGACAGGGGGTACACCGGGGAGCTGTTTTTT.

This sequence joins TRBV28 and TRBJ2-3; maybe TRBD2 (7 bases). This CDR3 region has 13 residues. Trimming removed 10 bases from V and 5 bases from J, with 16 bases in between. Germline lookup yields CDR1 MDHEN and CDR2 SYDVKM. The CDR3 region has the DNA TGTGCCACCTTAGGGGGGGATGTAGATACGCAGTATTTT. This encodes CATLGGDVDTQYF.

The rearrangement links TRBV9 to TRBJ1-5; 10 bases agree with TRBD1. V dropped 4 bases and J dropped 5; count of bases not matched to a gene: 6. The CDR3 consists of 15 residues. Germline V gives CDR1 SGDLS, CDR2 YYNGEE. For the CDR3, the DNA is TGTGCCAGCAGCTCAACCGGGACAGGGGATCAGCCCCAGCATTTT. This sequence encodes CASSSTGTGDQPQHF.

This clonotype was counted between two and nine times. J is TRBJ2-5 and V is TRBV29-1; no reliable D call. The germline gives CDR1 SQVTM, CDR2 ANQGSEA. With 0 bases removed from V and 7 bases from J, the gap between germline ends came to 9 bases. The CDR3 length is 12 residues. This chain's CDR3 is CSVEEGKGTQYF. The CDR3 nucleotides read TGCAGCGTTGAAGAGGGGAAAGGGACCCAGTACTTC.

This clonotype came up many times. The CDR3: CASSPRDRTSSYEQYF. CDR3 sequence (DNA): TGTGCCAGCAGCCCGAGGGACAGGACAAGCTCCTACGAGCAGTACTTC. The chain uses TRBV7-9 and TRBJ2-7, with 8 bases matching TRBD1. The CDR3 spans 16 residues. The J segment lost 0 bases and the V segment lost 5 bases, leaving 9 bases of the junction unmatched. Germline V gene sequence: CDR1 SEHNR, CDR2 FQNEAQ (reference sequence). Variable domain in full (rest from reference TRBV7-9 and TRBJ2-7): DTGVSQNPRHKITKRGQNVTFRCDPISEHNRLYWYRQTLGQGPEFLTYFQNEAQLEKSRLLSDRFSAERPKGSFSTLEIQRTEQGDSAMYLCASSPRDRTSSYEQYFGPGTRLTVT.

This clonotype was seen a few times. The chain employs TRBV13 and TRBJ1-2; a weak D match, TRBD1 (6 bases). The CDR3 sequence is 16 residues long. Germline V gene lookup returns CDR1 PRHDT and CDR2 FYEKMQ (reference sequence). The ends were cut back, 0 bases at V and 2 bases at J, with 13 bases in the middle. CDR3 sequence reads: CASSLGGDKPNYGYTF. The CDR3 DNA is TGTGCCAGCAGCTTAGGCGGGGACAAGCCGAACTATGGCTACACCTTC. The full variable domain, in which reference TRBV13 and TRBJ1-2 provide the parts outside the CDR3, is AAGVIQSPRHLIKEKRETATLKCYPIPRHDTVYWYQQGPGQDPQFLISFYEKMQSDKGSIPDRFSAQQFSDYHSELNMSSLELGDSALYFCASSLGGDKPNYGYTFGSGTRLTVV.

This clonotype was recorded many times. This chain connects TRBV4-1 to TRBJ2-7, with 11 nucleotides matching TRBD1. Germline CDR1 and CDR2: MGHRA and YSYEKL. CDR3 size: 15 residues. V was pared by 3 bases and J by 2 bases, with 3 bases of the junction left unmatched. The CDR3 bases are TGCGCCAGCAGCCATCCGGGACAGGGGGCCTACGAGCAGTACTTC. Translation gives CASSHPGQGAYEQYF.

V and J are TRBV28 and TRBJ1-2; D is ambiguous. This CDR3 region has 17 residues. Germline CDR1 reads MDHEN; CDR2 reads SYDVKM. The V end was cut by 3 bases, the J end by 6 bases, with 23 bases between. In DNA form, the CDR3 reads TGTGCCAGCAGTTTGTTCCTCGTCGACATTTCTTTTCATGGCTACACCTTC. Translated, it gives CASSLFLVDISFHGYTF.

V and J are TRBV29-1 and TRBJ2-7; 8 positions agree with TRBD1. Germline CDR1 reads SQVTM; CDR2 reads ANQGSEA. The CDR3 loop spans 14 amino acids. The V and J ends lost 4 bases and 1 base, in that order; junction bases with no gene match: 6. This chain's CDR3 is CSVGGTGQSYEQYF. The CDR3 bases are TGCAGCGTTGGGGGGACAGGCCAGTCCTACGAGCAGTACTTC.

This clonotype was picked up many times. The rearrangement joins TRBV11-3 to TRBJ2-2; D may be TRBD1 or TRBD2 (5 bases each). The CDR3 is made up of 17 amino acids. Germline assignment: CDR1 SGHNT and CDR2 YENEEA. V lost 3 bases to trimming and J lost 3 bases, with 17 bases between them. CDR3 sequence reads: CASSFTPMRGDTGELFF. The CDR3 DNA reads TGTGCCAGCAGCTTCACCCCAATGAGGGGTGACACCGGGGAGCTGTTTTTT.

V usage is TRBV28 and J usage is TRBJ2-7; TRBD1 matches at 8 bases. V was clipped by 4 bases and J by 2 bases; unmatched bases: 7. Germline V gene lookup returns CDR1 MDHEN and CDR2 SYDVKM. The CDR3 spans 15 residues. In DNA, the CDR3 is TGTGCCAGCAGTTCGAGACAGGGGATACCCTACGAGCAGTACGTC. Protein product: CASSSRQGIPYEQYV.

The CDR3, as DNA: TGTGCCAGCAGTTTTTTAGCCTCCAGGGGTTATGGCTACACCTTC. As protein: CASSFLASRGYGYTF. This chain joins TRBV28 and TRBJ1-2; D is possibly TRBD1 (6 bases). Germline V gives CDR1 MDHEN, CDR2 SYDVKM. The ends were cut back, 3 bases at V and 5 bases at J, with 16 bases in the middle. The CDR3 covers 15 residues.